What follows is one T cell receptor (beta chain) and its context. The antigen is unknown. This CDR3 is built from 20 residues. Germline assignment: CDR1 LGHNA and CDR2 YSLEER. V lost 0 bases, J lost 4 bases, and 13 bases stayed unmatched. The data originate from a study of T-cell memory formation after mild COVID-19. Findings and limits, study-wide: Clones which contracted sat mainly in CM and EM if CD4+, and in EMRA if CD8+.

TCRdb passed the 5' RACE reads through MiXCR, listing each CDR3 protein once. The top ten clones hold around 21% of a sample with 200,000 to 300,000 distinct CDR3 sequences, roughly 17% of them seen once. The J gene is TRBJ2-2, the V gene TRBV4-3; 11 bases match TRBD1. This clonotype was obtained from a man aged 18 to 29 who had mild COVID-19 (a few samples of this study predate the infection). Cell type and time point are not known. Sequencing was done on a sample of PBMCs or a T cell subset sorted from them (not recorded which). In DNA form, the CDR3 reads TGCGCCAGCAGCCAAGATTGGGGGACAGGGGGACGAGGGAGCACCGGGGAGCTGTTTTTT. The encoded protein is CASSQDWGTGGRGSTGELFF.